One T cell receptor (beta chain) is described in this entry. Its matching antigen is unknown. This CDR3 is built from 16 residues. The V gene's germline CDR1 is SGHTA and CDR2 FQGNSA. J gave up 3 bases and V 2 bases, and 7 bases lay outside the gene matches. This sample stems from a study of shared clonotypes between healthy human individuals. Background on the study: CD4 naive and memory got three plates each, CD8 naive two, CD8 memory one.

This was a deep-level run. Sequencing was performed with immunoSEQ multiplex PCR; in TCRdb, only in-frame clones are kept and a portion is missing. The table has about 2 million clones, just under 95% seen once; the top ten hold 0.9% to 1.4%. Study findings and constraints: The study found roughly 5% of naive CD4 clonotypes shared across a handful of donors. What rarefaction showed was incomplete sorted-subset sequencing despite large depth.

Naive-designated CD8 cells lacked CD45RO, were positively enriched for CCR7, and omitted terminally differentiated effector memory CD45RA+ cells. The chain joins TRBV7-2 to TRBJ2-1; 7 nucleotides match TRBD2. The sample consisted of naive CD8+ T cells sorted from blood. The sequence came from a man in his late teens or twenties in good health. The CDR3 sequence is CASSLLSSGVYNEQFF. The CDR3 nucleotides read TGTGCCAGCAGCTTATTGTCTAGCGGAGTCTACAATGAGCAGTTCTTC.